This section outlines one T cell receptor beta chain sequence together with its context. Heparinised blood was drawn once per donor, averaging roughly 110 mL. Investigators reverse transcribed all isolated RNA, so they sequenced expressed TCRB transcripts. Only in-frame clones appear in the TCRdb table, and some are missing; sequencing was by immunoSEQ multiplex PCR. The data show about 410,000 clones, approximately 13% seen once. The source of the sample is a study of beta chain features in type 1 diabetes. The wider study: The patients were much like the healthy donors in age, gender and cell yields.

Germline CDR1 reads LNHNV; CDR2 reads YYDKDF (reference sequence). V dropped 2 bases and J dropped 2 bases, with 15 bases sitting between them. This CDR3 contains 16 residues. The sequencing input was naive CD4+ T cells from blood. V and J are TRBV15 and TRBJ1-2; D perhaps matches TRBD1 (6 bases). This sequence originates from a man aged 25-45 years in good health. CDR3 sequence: CATSRLQGDGNYGYTF. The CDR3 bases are TGTGCCACCAGCAGACTACAGGGAGATGGAAACTATGGCTACACCTTC.